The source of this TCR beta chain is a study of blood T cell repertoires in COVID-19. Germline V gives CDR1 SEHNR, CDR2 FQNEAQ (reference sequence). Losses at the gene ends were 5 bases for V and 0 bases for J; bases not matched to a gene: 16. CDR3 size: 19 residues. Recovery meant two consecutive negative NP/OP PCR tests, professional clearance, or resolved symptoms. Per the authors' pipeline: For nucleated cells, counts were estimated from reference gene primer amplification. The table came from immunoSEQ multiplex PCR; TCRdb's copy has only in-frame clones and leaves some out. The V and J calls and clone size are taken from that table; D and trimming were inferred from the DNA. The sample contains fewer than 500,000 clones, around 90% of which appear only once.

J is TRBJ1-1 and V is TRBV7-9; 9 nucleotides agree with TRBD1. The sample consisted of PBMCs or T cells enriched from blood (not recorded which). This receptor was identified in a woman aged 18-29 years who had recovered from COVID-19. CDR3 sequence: CASSTANRGPGFMNTEAFF. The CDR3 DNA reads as TGTGCCAGCAGCACAGCCAACAGGGGGCCGGGTTTTATGAACACTGAAGCTTTCTTT.